A selection of T cell receptor beta chains follows, all from one sample in a study of blood T cell repertoires in COVID-19. Data came from immunoSEQ multiplex PCR; TCRdb stores just in-frame clones and leaves some out. This sample has 330,000 or so clones; 75% to 90% occur once, and the top ten carry more than 5%. Specimen: PBMCs or T cells enriched from blood (not recorded which). The receptors come from a man aged 30 to 39 who had recovered from COVID-19. Both conserved end residues are part of each CDR3. D genes are given only for firm matches. Expanded clones are given a class, and other clones once, few, many or no size at all.

v_gene: TRBV5-1
d_gene: TRBD1
j_gene: TRBJ2-7
abundance: NA
CDR3nt: TGCGCCAGCAGTTACCGGGACAGGGAATCCGAGCAGTACTTC
CDR3aa: CASSYRDRESEQYF

v_gene: TRBV9
d_gene: TRBD1
j_gene: TRBJ1-1
abundance: once
CDR3nt: TGTGCCAGCAGCGTAGCTACGGGACAGGGTACTGAAGCTTTCTTT
CDR3aa: CASSVATGQGTEAFF

v_gene: TRBV3-1/TRBV3-2
d_gene: NA
j_gene: TRBJ1-3
abundance: NA
CDR3nt: TGTGCCAGCAGCCCTGCGGGGGAGGAAGGAAACACCATATATTTT
CDR3aa: CASSPAGEEGNTIYF

v_gene: TRBV28
d_gene: TRBD1
j_gene: TRBJ1-5
abundance: NA
CDR3nt: TGTGCCAGCAGTTCCTCAGACAGGGGGCGCGGACCCCAGCATTTT
CDR3aa: CASSSSDRGRGPQHF

v_gene: TRBV15
d_gene: TRBD1
j_gene: TRBJ2-7
abundance: NA
CDR3nt: TGTGCCACCAGCAGATTGCCGGGACAGGGTAGCCACGAGCAGTACTTC
CDR3aa: CATSRLPGQGSHEQYF

v_gene: TRBV7-9
d_gene: TRBD1
j_gene: TRBJ1-3
abundance: few
CDR3nt: TGTGCCAGCAGCTTAGCGCTAATGCGACAGGGGAGAAACACCATATATTTT
CDR3aa: CASSLALMRQGRNTIYF

v_gene: TRBV25-1
d_gene: TRBD1
j_gene: TRBJ1-5
abundance: NA
CDR3nt: TGTGCCAGCAACGGACAGGGAAGCAATCAGCCCCAGCATTTT
CDR3aa: CASNGQGSNQPQHF

v_gene: TRBV29-1
d_gene: TRBD1
j_gene: TRBJ1-1
abundance: NA
CDR3nt: TGCAGCGCCGGACAGGGGATGAACACTGAAGCTTTCTTT
CDR3aa: CSAGQGMNTEAFF

v_gene: TRBV5-4
d_gene: TRBD1
j_gene: TRBJ1-1
abundance: NA
CDR3nt: TGTGCCAGCAGCCGGACCCCTGGACAGGCGGGATCCATGAACACTGAAGCTTTCTTT
CDR3aa: CASSRTPGQAGSMNTEAFF

v_gene: TRBV7-2
d_gene: NA
j_gene: TRBJ1-1
abundance: NA
CDR3nt: TGTGCCAGCAGCTTAACAGTGAACACTGAAGCTTTCTTT
CDR3aa: CASSLTVNTEAFF

v_gene: TRBV12-3/TRBV12-4
d_gene: NA
j_gene: TRBJ2-7
abundance: NA
CDR3nt: TGTGCCAGCAGTTTTGGGCCCTCCTACGAGCAGTACTTC
CDR3aa: CASSFGPSYEQYF

v_gene: TRBV14
d_gene: NA
j_gene: TRBJ2-5
abundance: NA
CDR3nt: TGTGCCAGCAGCCAACTAAAGGAGACCCAGTACTTC
CDR3aa: CASSQLKETQYF

v_gene: TRBV28
d_gene: NA
j_gene: TRBJ2-5
abundance: NA
CDR3nt: TGTGCCAGCAGTCCTTATCTAGCAAACCAAGAGACCCAGTACTTC
CDR3aa: CASSPYLANQETQYF

v_gene: TRBV18
d_gene: TRBD2
j_gene: TRBJ2-3
abundance: NA
CDR3nt: TGTGCCAGCTCACCAACCGCGGGGGGCACAGATACGCAGTATTTT
CDR3aa: CASSPTAGGTDTQYF

v_gene: TRBV20-1
d_gene: TRBD1
j_gene: TRBJ1-5
abundance: NA
CDR3nt: TGCAGTGCTAGTCAAGCTGCCGGACAGGACCAGCCCCAGCATTTT
CDR3aa: CSASQAAGQDQPQHF

v_gene: TRBV7-6
d_gene: TRBD1
j_gene: TRBJ2-7
abundance: few
CDR3nt: TGTGCCAGCAGCACCCGACAGGGTAAGGAGCAGTACTTC
CDR3aa: CASSTRQGKEQYF

v_gene: TRBV6-1
d_gene: NA
j_gene: TRBJ2-5
abundance: NA
CDR3nt: TGTGCCAGCAGTGTGATCGGGGGGCCTCCATCCCAAGAGACCCAGTACTTC
CDR3aa: CASSVIGGPPSQETQYF

v_gene: TRBV28
d_gene: TRBD1
j_gene: TRBJ1-5
abundance: NA
CDR3nt: TGTGCCAGCAGATACCGGGACAGGGCAAATCAGCCCCAGCATTTT
CDR3aa: CASRYRDRANQPQHF

v_gene: TRBV30
d_gene: NA
j_gene: TRBJ2-5
abundance: NA
CDR3nt: TGTGCCTGGAGTGTTTTTAACGGCGGCGAGACCCAGTACTTC
CDR3aa: CAWSVFNGGETQYF

v_gene: TRBV9
d_gene: TRBD2
j_gene: TRBJ2-5
abundance: NA
CDR3nt: TGTGCCAGCAGCGTGGGGCCGGGACTAGACCAAGAGACCCAGTACTTC
CDR3aa: CASSVGPGLDQETQYF

v_gene: TRBV6-5
d_gene: NA
j_gene: TRBJ1-2
abundance: once
CDR3nt: TGTGCCAGCAGTACGACAGACAGATATGGCTACACCTTC
CDR3aa: CASSTTDRYGYTF

v_gene: TRBV4-1
d_gene: NA
j_gene: TRBJ2-7
abundance: once
CDR3nt: TGCGCCAGCAGCCAGACAACAGGGAGCAGGTACGAGCAGTACTTC
CDR3aa: CASSQTTGSRYEQYF

v_gene: TRBV7-9
d_gene: TRBD1
j_gene: TRBJ1-4
abundance: NA
CDR3nt: TGTGCCAGCAGCTCATGGACAGGGGGCAGGACTAATGAAAAACTGTTTTTT
CDR3aa: CASSSWTGGRTNEKLFF

v_gene: TRBV14
d_gene: TRBD2
j_gene: TRBJ2-7
abundance: NA
CDR3nt: TGTGCCAGCAGCCCTAGCGGATACGAGCAGTACTTC
CDR3aa: CASSPSGYEQYF

v_gene: TRBV18
d_gene: NA
j_gene: TRBJ2-5
abundance: NA
CDR3nt: TGTGCCAGCTCACCCCTAAACCAAGAGACCCAGTACTTC
CDR3aa: CASSPLNQETQYF

v_gene: TRBV29-1
d_gene: NA
j_gene: TRBJ1-5
abundance: NA
CDR3nt: TGCAGCGTTGAAGATTGGGCAGGGTATGAGCATTTT
CDR3aa: CSVEDWAGYEHF

v_gene: TRBV5-1
d_gene: NA
j_gene: TRBJ2-1
abundance: NA
CDR3nt: TGCGCCAGCAGCGTAACTAACAATGAGCAGTTCTTC
CDR3aa: CASSVTNNEQFF

v_gene: TRBV9
d_gene: NA
j_gene: TRBJ1-6
abundance: NA
CDR3nt: TGTGCCAGCAGCGGCCGGGACACACAACCCCTCCACTTT
CDR3aa: CASSGRDTQPLHF

v_gene: TRBV7-3
d_gene: TRBD1
j_gene: TRBJ2-7
abundance: NA
CDR3nt: TGTGCCAGCAGCCTAGGGGGCATCTACGAGCAGTACTTC
CDR3aa: CASSLGGIYEQYF

v_gene: TRBV2
d_gene: NA
j_gene: TRBJ2-7
abundance: NA
CDR3nt: TGTGCCAGCAGTGCGGGGAGCTCCTACGAGCAGTACTTC
CDR3aa: CASSAGSSYEQYF

v_gene: TRBV4-1
d_gene: NA
j_gene: TRBJ1-4
abundance: few
CDR3nt: TGCGCCAGCAGCCTCGGTCCGAGGGCTGAAAAACTGTTTTTT
CDR3aa: CASSLGPRAEKLFF

v_gene: TRBV27
d_gene: TRBD1
j_gene: TRBJ2-4
abundance: NA
CDR3nt: TGTGCCAGCAGTTTATCGGGGGACAGGGGGCAAGGGGACATTCAGTACTTC
CDR3aa: CASSLSGDRGQGDIQYF

v_gene: TRBV27
d_gene: TRBD1
j_gene: TRBJ1-2
abundance: NA
CDR3nt: TGTGCCAGCAGTTTATCAATGAGGGGGCACGGCTACACCTTC
CDR3aa: CASSLSMRGHGYTF

v_gene: TRBV2
d_gene: TRBD2
j_gene: TRBJ2-5
abundance: NA
CDR3nt: TGTGCCAGCATTTGGACTAGCGGGGGGGCCGGTCAGACCCAGTACTTC
CDR3aa: CASIWTSGGAGQTQYF

v_gene: TRBV7-2
d_gene: NA
j_gene: TRBJ1-3
abundance: NA
CDR3nt: TGTGCCAGCAGCCGTGACAGCAACTCTGGAAACACCATATATTTT
CDR3aa: CASSRDSNSGNTIYF

v_gene: TRBV4-1
d_gene: NA
j_gene: TRBJ1-5
abundance: NA
CDR3nt: TGCGCCAGCAGCCTTTGGGGGGGGTACGATAGCAATCAGCCCCAGCATTTT
CDR3aa: CASSLWGGYDSNQPQHF

v_gene: TRBV20-1
d_gene: NA
j_gene: TRBJ2-7
abundance: NA
CDR3nt: TGCAGCGCGGCGGGGAACGAGCAGTACTTC
CDR3aa: CSAAGNEQYF

v_gene: TRBV6-6
d_gene: TRBD1
j_gene: TRBJ2-7
abundance: few
CDR3nt: TGTGCCAGCAGCCGGGACAGGGATGACGAGCAGTACTTC
CDR3aa: CASSRDRDDEQYF

v_gene: TRBV5-6
d_gene: TRBD1
j_gene: TRBJ1-2
abundance: NA
CDR3nt: TGTGCCAGCAGCTTGGGGGCAGGGGGCCTACTGGGCTACACCTTC
CDR3aa: CASSLGAGGLLGYTF

v_gene: TRBV4-2
d_gene: NA
j_gene: TRBJ2-7
abundance: NA
CDR3nt: TGTGCCAGCAGCCACCCCAGGGGAACTAAGCATCCCGAGCAGTACTTC
CDR3aa: CASSHPRGTKHPEQYF

v_gene: TRBV7-6
d_gene: NA
j_gene: TRBJ2-5
abundance: NA
CDR3nt: TGTGCCAGCAGCTTAAATTCGGCAGGGAAAGAGACCCAGTACTTC
CDR3aa: CASSLNSAGKETQYF

v_gene: TRBV9
d_gene: NA
j_gene: TRBJ1-4
abundance: NA
CDR3nt: TGTGCCAGCAGCGTAGTCGGGGGGAAGAATGAAAAACTGTTTTTT
CDR3aa: CASSVVGGKNEKLFF

v_gene: TRBV9
d_gene: TRBD1
j_gene: TRBJ1-2
abundance: NA
CDR3nt: TGTGCCAGCAGCACTTATAGGACAGGGGGCAACTATGGCTACACCTTC
CDR3aa: CASSTYRTGGNYGYTF

v_gene: TRBV2
d_gene: TRBD1
j_gene: TRBJ1-5
abundance: NA
CDR3nt: TGTGCCAGCAGTGGACAGGGCGCCGGCAATCAGCCCCAGCATTTT
CDR3aa: CASSGQGAGNQPQHF

v_gene: TRBV18
d_gene: TRBD1
j_gene: TRBJ1-4
abundance: NA
CDR3nt: TGTGCCAGCTGCGGACAGGGCGATGAAAAACTGTTTTTT
CDR3aa: CASCGQGDEKLFF

v_gene: TRBV28
d_gene: TRBD1
j_gene: TRBJ1-4
abundance: NA
CDR3nt: TGTGCCAGCAGTCGCAGGACAGGGGGAGATGAAAAACTGTTTTTT
CDR3aa: CASSRRTGGDEKLFF

v_gene: TRBV5-1
d_gene: NA
j_gene: TRBJ1-1
abundance: NA
CDR3nt: TGCGCCAGCAGCCCGTTTCTGAACACTGAAGCTTTCTTT
CDR3aa: CASSPFLNTEAFF

v_gene: TRBV2
d_gene: NA
j_gene: TRBJ2-7
abundance: NA
CDR3nt: TGTGCCAGCAGTGCCGTTGTGCAGTACTTC
CDR3aa: CASSAVVQYF

v_gene: TRBV7-8
d_gene: NA
j_gene: TRBJ2-5
abundance: NA
CDR3nt: TGTGCCAGCAGCCCCGGGGGGCGGGAGACCCAGTACTTC
CDR3aa: CASSPGGRETQYF

v_gene: TRBV9
d_gene: NA
j_gene: TRBJ2-1
abundance: NA
CDR3nt: TGTGCCAGCAGCCCTACTGGGGCCTCAGAGGAGCAGTTCTTC
CDR3aa: CASSPTGASEEQFF

v_gene: TRBV18
d_gene: NA
j_gene: TRBJ1-1
abundance: NA
CDR3nt: TGTGCCAGCTCACCAAGAGGCGGGGAGGGGGCTTTCTTT
CDR3aa: CASSPRGGEGAFF

v_gene: TRBV29-1
d_gene: NA
j_gene: TRBJ2-1
abundance: NA
CDR3nt: TGCAGCGCCCGGGGGAGGAACTACAATGAGCAGTTCTTC
CDR3aa: CSARGRNYNEQFF

v_gene: TRBV28
d_gene: TRBD1
j_gene: TRBJ1-5
abundance: NA
CDR3nt: TGTGCCAGCAGCCCCCGAGGGACAGGGGGCGGCCGCCCCGGCTATAGCAATCAGCCCCAGCATTTT
CDR3aa: CASSPRGTGGGRPGYSNQPQHF

v_gene: TRBV5-5
d_gene: NA
j_gene: TRBJ2-7
abundance: NA
CDR3nt: TGTGCCAGCAGCTTGGGATGGCAGGCTTACTACGAGCAGTACTTC
CDR3aa: CASSLGWQAYYEQYF

v_gene: TRBV3-1/TRBV3-2
d_gene: NA
j_gene: TRBJ1-2
abundance: NA
CDR3nt: TGTGCCAGCAGCCAAGGGAGCGGTCATGATGGCTACACCTTC
CDR3aa: CASSQGSGHDGYTF

v_gene: TRBV3-1/TRBV3-2
d_gene: TRBD2
j_gene: TRBJ2-5
abundance: NA
CDR3nt: TGTGCCAGCAGCCCAGGGACTAGCGGGGGGTTGGAGACCCAGTACTTC
CDR3aa: CASSPGTSGGLETQYF

v_gene: TRBV7-9
d_gene: NA
j_gene: TRBJ2-1
abundance: NA
CDR3nt: TGTGCCAGCACCGTACAGGCGAAAGGCTACAATGAGCAGTTCTTC
CDR3aa: CASTVQAKGYNEQFF

v_gene: TRBV11-3
d_gene: NA
j_gene: TRBJ2-1
abundance: NA
CDR3nt: TGTGCCAGCAGCTTAGGGGGGGATGGAAATGAGCAGTTCTTC
CDR3aa: CASSLGGDGNEQFF

v_gene: TRBV10-3
d_gene: TRBD2
j_gene: TRBJ2-1
abundance: NA
CDR3nt: TGTGCCATCAGCCCTGAACTAGCGGGGTCGAATGAGCAGTTCTTC
CDR3aa: CAISPELAGSNEQFF

v_gene: TRBV5-1
d_gene: NA
j_gene: TRBJ1-1
abundance: NA
CDR3nt: TGCGCCAGCAGCCCTTCGGTGAACACTGAAGCTTTCTTT
CDR3aa: CASSPSVNTEAFF